The present T cell receptor beta chain was sequenced within a study of post-analysis software for immune sequencing data. Study-level information: The disease courses spanned relapsing-remitting, secondary progressive and progressive-relapsing forms of multiple sclerosis. Study observations and caveats: Patients carried roughly 5 TRBV segments more frequently than controls did, and TRBV5-6, TRBV5-1 and TRBV20-1 were among them.

Included in the TCR beta cDNA libraries were unique molecular identifiers. About 500,000 cDNA molecules were obtained per 1 to 10 million input T cells. TCRdb used MiXCR to reprocess the PCR reads, holding one entry per CDR3 protein. The data contain hundreds of thousands of distinct CDR3 sequences, 30% of them seen just once; the ten biggest clones take up under 0.7%. Concerning this clonotype: Antigen specificity is unknown.

The V gene lost 1 base and the J gene lost 0 bases, with 10 bases spanning the gap. Germline-derived CDR1 and CDR2 are SGHRS and YFSETQ. The CDR3 has 15 amino acids. V usage is TRBV5-1 and J usage is TRBJ2-5; possibly TRBD2 for D (6 bases). This TCR derives from a girl between 10 and 17 years old with multiple sclerosis. The material sequenced was blood. The DNA for the CDR3 is TGCGCCAGCAGCTTGCAGCGGGCGTACCAAGAGACCCAGTACTTC. Amino acid sequence: CASSLQRAYQETQYF.